The 21 T cell receptor beta chains reported below all come from one sample, sequenced in a study of T cell responses to AZD1222 COVID-19 vaccine. Sequencing used immunoSEQ multiplex PCR; TCRdb keeps in-frame clones, though not all of them. Among approximately 260,000 clones listed, 93% were seen once. Source: peripheral blood, taken on day 0 of AZD1222 vaccination. These receptors were taken from an adult in good health.

V is TRBV28 and J is TRBJ2-1, with 9 nucleotides matching TRBD1. Per germline, CDR1 MDHEN and CDR2 SYDVKM. V lost 3 bases and J lost 5; bases outside the gene matches: 11. The CDR3 extends over 17 amino acids. This CDR3 reads CASSFYGGTGRNNEQFF. The CDR3 nucleotides read TGTGCCAGCAGTTTTTACGGCGGGACAGGGCGGAACAATGAGCAGTTCTTC. Using reference TRBV28 and TRBJ2-1 for the parts outside the CDR3, the full variable domain is DVKVTQSSRYLVKRTGEKVFLECVQDMDHENMFWYRQDPGLGLRLIYFSYDVKMKEKGDIPEGYSVSREKKERFSLILESASTNQTSMYLCASSFYGGTGRNNEQFFGPGTRLTVL.

The genes are TRBV7-8 and TRBJ2-7; tentatively, D is TRBD1 (5 bases). The CDR3 is 15 amino acids. Germline V gene data show CDR1 as SGHVS and CDR2 as FQNEAQ. V shed 4 bases and J shed 4 bases, with 17 bases lying between them. The CDR3 is CASSSVPGWSYEQYF. The CDR3 region has the DNA TGTGCCAGCAGCTCCGTTCCAGGGTGGTCGTACGAGCAGTACTTC.

The chain is built from TRBV19 and TRBJ1-1; D gene unclear. Trimming removed 1 base from V and 0 bases from J, with 6 bases in between. Per germline, CDR1 LNHDA and CDR2 SQIVND (reference sequence). The CDR3 covers 14 residues. CDR3 sequence: CASSIGTVNTEAFF. Written as DNA, the CDR3 is TGTGCCAGTAGTATAGGGACGGTGAACACTGAAGCTTTCTTT.

The chain recombines TRBV2 with TRBJ1-1, with 7 bases lining up with TRBD1. Germline V gene data show CDR1 as SNHLY and CDR2 as FYNNEI. V was clipped by 3 bases and J by 0 bases; unmatched bases: 7. The CDR3 loop spans 16 amino acids. The CDR3 protein is CASSDRGQNMNTEAFF. In DNA, the CDR3 is TGTGCCAGCAGTGATAGGGGACAGAACATGAACACTGAAGCTTTCTTT.

This clone showed up just once. This chain links TRBV2 with TRBJ2-7; 7 bases map to TRBD2. CDR3 size: 14 residues. Losses at the gene ends were 7 bases for V and 0 bases for J; bases not matched to a gene: 6. The germline V gene has CDR1 SNHLY and CDR2 FYNNEI. The CDR3 here is CASTEGLYSYEQYF. In DNA form, the CDR3 reads TGTGCCAGCACCGAGGGACTATACTCCTACGAGCAGTACTTC.

The table lists this clone with a few counts. The rearrangement joins TRBV7-2 to TRBJ2-7, with D tentatively TRBD1 or TRBD2 (5 bases each). This CDR3 is built from 16 residues. Germline CDR1 reads SGHTA; CDR2 reads FQGNSA. The V and J ends lost 4 bases and 1 base respectively, with 17 bases between them. CDR3 DNA sequence: TGTGCCAGCAGCTCCACCCCGGGACGGGGATCCTACGAGCAGTACTTC. Amino acids: CASSSTPGRGSYEQYF. Complete variable domain (other parts from reference TRBV7-2 and TRBJ2-7): GAGVSQSPSNKVTEKGKDVELRCDPISGHTALYWYRQSLGQGLEFLIYFQGNSAPDKSGLPSDRFSAERTGGSVSTLTIQRTQQEDSAVYLCASSSTPGRGSYEQYFGPGTRLTVT.

The CDR3 here is CASTFLSTGIHGELFF. The CDR3 nucleotides are TGTGCCAGCACGTTTTTGTCGACAGGGATCCACGGGGAGCTGTTTTTT. V gene TRBV27 combines with J gene TRBJ2-2, with 7 bases lining up with TRBD1. CDR1 MNHEY and CDR2 SMNVEV come from the germline V gene (reference sequence). This CDR3 has 16 residues. The J segment lost 7 bases and the V segment lost 7 bases, leaving 15 bases of the junction unmatched.

The V call is TRBV6-2 or TRBV6-3, the J call TRBJ2-2; 7 bases map to TRBD1. Trimming at V came to 6 bases and at J to 1 base, leaving 11 bases not matched to a gene. Germline-derived CDR1 and CDR2 are MNHEY and SVGEGT. This CDR3 is 17 amino acids long. CDR3 in amino acids: CASSRNKRQGNTGELFF. The CDR3 DNA reads as TGTGCCAGCAGCCGCAATAAGCGACAGGGGAACACCGGGGAGCTGTTTTTT.

This chain connects TRBV5-5 to TRBJ1-5, with unresolved D. V gave up 3 bases and J gave up 5 bases, with 12 bases separating them. CDR3 length: 14 residues. Germline loops: CDR1 SGHKS, CDR2 YYEKEE (reference sequence). CDR3 nucleotide sequence: TGTGCCAGCAGCTCCCGGGATCTAGATCAGCCCCAGCATTTT. Translated, it gives CASSSRDLDQPQHF. Supplemented by reference TRBV5-5 and TRBJ1-5, the full variable domain reads DAGVTQSPTHLIKTRGQQVTLRCSPISGHKSVSWYQQVLGQGPQFIFQYYEKEERGRGNFPDRFSARQFPNYSSELNVNALLLGDSALYLCASSSRDLDQPQHFGDGTRLSIL.

In its sample, this clone was seen once. The chain links TRBV11-2 to TRBJ2-1, with 7 bases lining up with TRBD1. Germline V gene data show CDR1 as SGHAT and CDR2 as FQNNGV. J lost 6 bases, V lost 5 bases, and 10 bases had no gene match. The CDR3 has 15 residues. CDR3 protein: CASSTRTGKGNEQFF. DNA of the CDR3: TGTGCCAGCAGCACCAGGACAGGCAAGGGCAATGAGCAGTTCTTC.

The rearrangement uses TRBV4-1 and TRBJ1-5; D not certain. In germline, CDR1 is MGHRA, CDR2 YSYEKL. The CDR3 runs 13 residues. V was pared by 1 base and J by 4 bases, with 5 bases between. The DNA for the CDR3 is TGCGCCAGCAGCCAAGCCCAAAATCAGCCCCAGCATTTT. Its translation is CASSQAQNQPQHF.

The gene calls are TRBV5-4 and TRBJ2-3, with D possibly TRBD2 on 5 matching bases. Trimming removed 0 bases at V and 2 bases at J, with 7 bases between. The CDR3 loop spans 14 amino acids. Germline V lookup: CDR1 SGHNT, CDR2 YYREEE (reference sequence). The CDR3 DNA is TGTGCCAGCAGCTTGGAGGGAGCCACAGATACGCAGTATTTT. It specifies CASSLEGATDTQYF.

The J gene is TRBJ1-2, the V gene TRBV7-3; 7 nucleotides agree with TRBD1. Germline CDR1 reads SGHTA; CDR2 reads FQGTGA. CDR3 length equals 13 residues. V lost 4 bases to trimming and J lost 4 bases; unmatched junction nucleotides: 3. The CDR3 region is CASSWGTAYGYTF. The CDR3 DNA follows: TGTGCCAGCAGCTGGGGGACAGCCTATGGCTACACCTTC.

As DNA, the CDR3 is TGCGCCGGCGGACTAGCGGGAGGGCCAGGCAATGAGCAGTTCTTC. Residues: CAGGLAGGPGNEQFF. The chain couples TRBV5-1 to TRBJ2-1; 15 positions match TRBD2. Germline V CDR1 and CDR2: SGHRS, YFSETQ. The CDR3 has 15 amino acids. Trimming at V came to 10 bases and at J to 6 bases, leaving 8 bases not matched to a gene.

This chain uses TRBV2 with TRBJ2-2; no clear D. The CDR3 extends over 13 amino acids. Germline V gene data show CDR1 as SNHLY and CDR2 as FYNNEI. The V end was cut by 2 bases, the J end by 6 bases, with 7 bases between. The CDR3 DNA follows: TGTGCCAGCAGTGAATTGACTTCCGGGGAGCTGTTTTTT. Amino acid sequence: CASSELTSGELFF.

V and J are TRBV7-3 and TRBJ2-7, with TRBD2 as a possible D gene (6 bases). Germline CDR1 SGHTA, CDR2 FQGTGA. The V gene lost 1 base and the J gene lost 4 bases, with 11 bases spanning the gap. The CDR3 runs to 14 residues. CDR3 in DNA: TGTGCCAGCAGCTTAATGGGTCGGGGGTACGAGCAGTACTTC. It encodes CASSLMGRGYEQYF.

The rearrangement links TRBV11-3 to TRBJ2-2; D is ambiguous. Per the germline V gene, CDR1 is SGHNT and CDR2 is YENEEA. The CDR3 covers 13 residues. Trimming shortened V by 5 bases and J by 6 bases, and 10 bases separated the two germline ends. The CDR3 spells CASSAGLPGELFF. The CDR3 nucleotides read TGTGCCAGCAGCGCTGGCCTCCCCGGGGAGCTGTTTTTT.

The V and J genes are TRBV27 and TRBJ2-3; 8 nucleotides match TRBD1. CDR1 MNHEY and CDR2 SMNVEV come from the germline V gene (reference sequence). CDR3 size: 14 residues. After removal of 6 bases from V and 6 bases from J, the junction contained 8 bases not matched to a gene. For the CDR3, the DNA is TGTGCCAGCAGCACTCGGACAGGGAGGGATACGCAGTATTTT. It specifies CASSTRTGRDTQYF.

The chain has TRBV21-1 and TRBJ2-7; TRBD2, the table's D call, was not compared with the DNA. TRBV21-1 is given as a pseudogene. CDR3 size: 15 residues. CDR3 sequence (DNA): TGTGCCAGCAGCAAGCCTCGCCGGGTAAGGTACGAGCAGTACTTC. Protein sequence: CASSKPRRVRYEQYF.

The V and J genes are TRBV28 and TRBJ1-6, with 11 bases aligning to TRBD1. CDR1 is MDHEN and CDR2 is SYDVKM in the germline V gene. This CDR3 has 14 residues. Trimming cost V 5 bases and J 13 bases; bases outside gene matches: 7. CDR3 in amino acids: CASSPDRGLWPLHF. The CDR3 DNA is TGTGCCAGCAGTCCGGACAGGGGGCTTTGGCCCCTCCACTTT. Drawing the rest from reference TRBV28 and TRBJ1-6, the complete variable domain is DVKVTQSSRYLVKRTGEKVFLECVQDMDHENMFWYRQDPGLGLRLIYFSYDVKMKEKGDIPEGYSVSREKKERFSLILESASTNQTSMYLCASSPDRGLWPLHFGNGTRLTVT.

This clone has just a few counts. J is TRBJ1-3 and V is TRBV25-1, with a weak D call TRBD1 (5 bases). The V end lost 5 bases, the J end lost 1 base, and 12 bases lay between the germline ends. The length of the CDR3 is 15 residues. The V gene's germline CDR1 is MGHDK and CDR2 SYGVNS. CDR3 sequence (DNA): TGTGCCAGCAGTCCTGGGGCCGGTTCTGGAAACACCATATATTTT. This encodes CASSPGAGSGNTIYF.